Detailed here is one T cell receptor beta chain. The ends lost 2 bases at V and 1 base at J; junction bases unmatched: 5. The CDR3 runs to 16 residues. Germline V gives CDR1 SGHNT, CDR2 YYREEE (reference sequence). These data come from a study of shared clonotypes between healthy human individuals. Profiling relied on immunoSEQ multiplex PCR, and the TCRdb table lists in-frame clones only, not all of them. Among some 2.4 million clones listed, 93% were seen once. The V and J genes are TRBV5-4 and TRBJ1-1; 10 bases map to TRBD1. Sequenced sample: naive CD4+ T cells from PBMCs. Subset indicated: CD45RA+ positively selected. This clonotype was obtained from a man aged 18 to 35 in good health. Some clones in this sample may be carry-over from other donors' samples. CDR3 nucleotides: TGTGCCAGCAGCTTCACGGGACAGGGGCCGAACACTGAAGCTTTCTTT. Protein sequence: CASSFTGQGPNTEAFF.